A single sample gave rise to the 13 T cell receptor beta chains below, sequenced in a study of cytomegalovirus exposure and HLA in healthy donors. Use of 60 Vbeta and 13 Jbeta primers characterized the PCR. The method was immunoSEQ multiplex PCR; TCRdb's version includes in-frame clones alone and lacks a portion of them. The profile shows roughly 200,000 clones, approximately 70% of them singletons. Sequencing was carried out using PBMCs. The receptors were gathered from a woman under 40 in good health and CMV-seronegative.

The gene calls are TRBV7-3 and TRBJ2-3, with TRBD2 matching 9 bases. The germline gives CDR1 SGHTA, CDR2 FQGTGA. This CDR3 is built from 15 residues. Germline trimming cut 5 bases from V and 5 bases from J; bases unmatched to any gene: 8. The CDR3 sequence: CASSPLAGAGDTQYF. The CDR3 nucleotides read TGTGCCAGCAGCCCGTTAGCGGGAGCCGGAGATACGCAGTATTTT.

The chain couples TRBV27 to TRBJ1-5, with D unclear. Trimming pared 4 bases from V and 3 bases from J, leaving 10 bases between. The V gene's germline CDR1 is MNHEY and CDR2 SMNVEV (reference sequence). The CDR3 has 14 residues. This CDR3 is CASSSKWANQPQHF. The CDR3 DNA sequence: TGTGCCAGCAGTTCTAAGTGGGCCAATCAGCCCCAGCATTTT.

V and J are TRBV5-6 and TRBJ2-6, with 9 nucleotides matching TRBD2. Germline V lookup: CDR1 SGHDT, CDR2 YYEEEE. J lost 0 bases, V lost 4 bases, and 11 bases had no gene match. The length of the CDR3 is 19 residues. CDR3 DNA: TGTGCCAGCAGCCGCTGGGGACTAGCCCCTTACTCTGGGGCCAACGTCCTGACTTTC. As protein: CASSRWGLAPYSGANVLTF. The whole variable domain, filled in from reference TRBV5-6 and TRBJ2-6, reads DAGVTQSPTHLIKTRGQQVTLRCSPKSGHDTVSWYQQALGQGPQFIFQYYEEEERQRGNFPDRFSGHQFPNYSSELNVNALLLGDSALYLCASSRWGLAPYSGANVLTFGAGSRLTVL.

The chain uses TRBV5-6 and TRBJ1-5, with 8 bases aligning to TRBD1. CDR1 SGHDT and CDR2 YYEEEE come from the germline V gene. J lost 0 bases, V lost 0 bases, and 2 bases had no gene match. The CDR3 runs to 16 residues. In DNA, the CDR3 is TGTGCCAGCAGCTTGGGACAGGGGCATAGCAATCAGCCCCAGCATTTT. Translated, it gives CASSLGQGHSNQPQHF.

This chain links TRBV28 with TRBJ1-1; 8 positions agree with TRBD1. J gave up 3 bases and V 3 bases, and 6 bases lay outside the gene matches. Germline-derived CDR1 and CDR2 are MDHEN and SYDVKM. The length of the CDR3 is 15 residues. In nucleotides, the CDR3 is TGTGCCAGCAGTTTGCTGACAGGGGCCCACACTGAAGCTTTCTTT. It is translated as CASSLLTGAHTEAFF.

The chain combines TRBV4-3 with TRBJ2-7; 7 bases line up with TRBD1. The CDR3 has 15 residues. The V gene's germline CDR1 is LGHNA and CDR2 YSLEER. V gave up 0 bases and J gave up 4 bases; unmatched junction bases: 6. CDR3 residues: CASSQESHRGYEQYF. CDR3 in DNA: TGCGCCAGCAGCCAAGAGTCGCACAGGGGTTACGAGCAGTACTTC.

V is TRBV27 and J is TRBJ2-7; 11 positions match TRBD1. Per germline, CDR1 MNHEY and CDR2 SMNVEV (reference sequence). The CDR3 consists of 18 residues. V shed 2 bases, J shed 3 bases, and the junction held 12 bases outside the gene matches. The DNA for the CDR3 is TGTGCCAGCAGTTTAACCGGAACTCTTGGGACAGGGGGCTACGAGCAGTACTTC. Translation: CASSLTGTLGTGGYEQYF.

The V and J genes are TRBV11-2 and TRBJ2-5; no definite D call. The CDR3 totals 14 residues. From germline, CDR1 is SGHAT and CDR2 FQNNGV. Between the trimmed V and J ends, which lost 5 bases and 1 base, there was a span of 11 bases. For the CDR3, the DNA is TGTGCCAGCAGCCCCTTTTGGCCCCAAGAGACCCAGTACTTC. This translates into CASSPFWPQETQYF.

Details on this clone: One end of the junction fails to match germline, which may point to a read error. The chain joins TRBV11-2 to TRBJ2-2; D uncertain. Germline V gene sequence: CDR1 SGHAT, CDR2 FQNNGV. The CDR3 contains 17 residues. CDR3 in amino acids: CASSLVYSRTNTGELFF. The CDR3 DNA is TGTGCCAGCAGCTTAGTTTACAGCCGAACGAATACCGGGGAGCTGTTTTTT.

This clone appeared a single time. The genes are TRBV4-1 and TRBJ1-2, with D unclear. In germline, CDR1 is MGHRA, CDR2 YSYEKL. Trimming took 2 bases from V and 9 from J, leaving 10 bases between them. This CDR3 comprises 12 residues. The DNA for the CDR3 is TGCGCCAGCAGCCAACCCGACATGCGCTACACCTTC. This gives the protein CASSQPDMRYTF.

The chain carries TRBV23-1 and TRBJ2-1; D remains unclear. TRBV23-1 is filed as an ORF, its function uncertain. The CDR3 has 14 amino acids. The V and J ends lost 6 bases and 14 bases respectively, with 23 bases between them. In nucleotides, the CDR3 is TGCGCCAGCAGCCACCCCCTAGACGGCTACCTTAAGTTCTTC. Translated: CASSHPLDGYLKFF.

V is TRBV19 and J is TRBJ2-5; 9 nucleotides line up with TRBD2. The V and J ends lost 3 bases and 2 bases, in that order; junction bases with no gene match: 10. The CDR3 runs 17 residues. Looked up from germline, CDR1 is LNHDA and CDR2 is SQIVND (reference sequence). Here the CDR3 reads CASSMESSGGSQETQYF. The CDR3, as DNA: TGTGCCAGTAGTATGGAGTCAAGCGGGGGGAGTCAAGAGACCCAGTACTTC.

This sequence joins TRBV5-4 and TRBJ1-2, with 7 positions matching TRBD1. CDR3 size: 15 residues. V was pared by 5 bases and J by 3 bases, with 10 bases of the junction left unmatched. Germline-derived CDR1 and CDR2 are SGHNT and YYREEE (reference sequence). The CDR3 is CASRSKQGFDYGYTF. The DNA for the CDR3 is TGTGCCAGCAGGTCAAAACAGGGGTTTGACTATGGCTACACCTTC.